These 30 T cell receptor beta chains came from one sample sequenced in a study of OX40 agonist ivuxolimab in advanced cancers. Profiling relied on immunoSEQ multiplex PCR, and the TCRdb table lists in-frame clones only, not all of them. The sample has about 150,000 clones; around 94% are singletons. The starting material was CD4+ or CD8+ T cells sorted from blood, obtained in a trial of the OX40 agonist ivuxolimab. The origin of the receptors is an adult with an advanced solid tumor such as melanoma, head and neck, liver or kidney cancer.

This chain uses TRBV11-2 with TRBJ2-7; 7 bases map to TRBD2. Germline CDR1 reads SGHAT; CDR2 reads FQNNGV. The CDR3 length is 15 residues. V dropped 3 bases and J dropped 1; count of bases not matched to a gene: 6. CDR3 sequence reads: CASSFIAGLSYEQYF. The CDR3 DNA follows: TGTGCCAGCAGCTTTATAGCGGGTCTTTCCTACGAGCAGTACTTC.

Turning to this clone: Other DNA sequences in this specimen translate into the identical CDR3. The V and J genes are TRBV11-2 and TRBJ1-1, with D unclear. This CDR3 region has 12 residues. The V gene's germline CDR1 is SGHAT and CDR2 FQNNGV. The V end lost 1 base, the J end lost 6 bases, and 6 bases lay between the germline ends. CDR3 nucleotide sequence: TGTGCCAGCAGCTTAGTGGGGTCTGAAGCTTTCTTT. This sequence encodes CASSLVGSEAFF.

The chain combines TRBV6-4 with TRBJ1-2; no firm D call. Germline V gene lookup returns CDR1 MRHNA and CDR2 SNTAGT. CDR3 length: 13 residues. The ends were cut back, 2 bases at V and 4 bases at J, with 8 bases in the middle. For the CDR3, the DNA is TGTGCCAGCAGTGACACTTCGGGCTATGGCTACACCTTC. Protein: CASSDTSGYGYTF.

V gene TRBV9 combines with J gene TRBJ2-3; D is possibly TRBD1 or TRBD2 (5 bases each). This CDR3 comprises 15 residues. Trimming took 3 bases from V and 0 from J, leaving 11 bases between them. Germline CDR1 and CDR2: SGDLS and YYNGEE. CDR3: CASSGFGASTDTQYF. CDR3 nucleotides: TGTGCCAGCAGCGGATTCGGGGCTAGCACAGATACGCAGTATTTT.

The V gene is TRBV7-9, the J gene TRBJ2-3; D not resolved. This CDR3 has 12 amino acids. The germline CDR1 and CDR2 sequences are SEHNR and FQNEAQ (reference sequence). Trimming stripped 5 bases from V and 6 bases from J, with 9 bases between. The CDR3, as DNA: TGTGCCAGCAGCCCCATTGGGGATACGCAGTATTTT. This gives the protein CASSPIGDTQYF.

The chain combines TRBV5-4 with TRBJ1-2, with D perhaps matching TRBD1 (6 bases). V was pared by 0 bases and J by 4 bases, with 10 bases between. Germline lookup yields CDR1 SGHNT and CDR2 YYREEE (reference sequence). CDR3 size: 14 residues. CDR3: CASSLDRDGYGYTF. The CDR3 DNA reads TGTGCCAGCAGCTTGGACAGGGATGGCTATGGCTACACCTTC.

The CDR3 bases are TGTGCTAGTGGTGAACCAGGGGGTCAGTGGGGCGAGCAGTACTTC. It codes for CASGEPGGQWGEQYF. V usage is TRBV12-5 and J usage is TRBJ2-7; 7 bases line up with TRBD1. The CDR3 extends over 15 amino acids. V shed 5 bases and J 6 bases; nucleotides not matched to a gene: 13. Germline values: CDR1 LGHNT, CDR2 FRNRAP.

This sequence joins TRBV6-6 and TRBJ1-1; D is unresolved. In germline, CDR1 is MNHNY, CDR2 SVGAGI (reference sequence). CDR3 size: 11 residues. Trimming stripped 4 bases from V and 6 bases from J, with 6 bases between. The DNA of the CDR3 is TGTGCCAGCAGTTCGGGCCCTGAAGCTTTCTTT. Its protein is CASSSGPEAFF.

This chain connects TRBV4-1 to TRBJ2-7; 8 nucleotides line up with TRBD1. Germline V CDR1 and CDR2: MGHRA, YSYEKL. V shed 0 bases, J shed 6 bases, and the junction held 10 bases outside the gene matches. The CDR3 loop spans 16 amino acids. CDR3 nucleotide sequence: TGCGCCAGCAGCCAAGAGAGGCGGCAGGGGGCTCTCGAGCAGTACTTC. This gives the protein CASSQERRQGALEQYF.

This rearrangement joins TRBV4-1 to TRBJ2-1; the match to TRBD2 covers 9 bases. The CDR3 extends over 17 amino acids. CDR1 and CDR2 from the germline V gene are MGHRA and YSYEKL. V lost 3 bases to trimming and J lost 0 bases; unmatched junction nucleotides: 6. CDR3 loop: CASSHRSGRISYNEQFF. The CDR3 DNA is TGCGCCAGCAGCCATCGTAGCGGGAGAATCTCCTACAATGAGCAGTTCTTC.

CDR3 protein: CASSYSKLLNTEAFF. CDR3 coding DNA: TGTGCCAGCAGTTACTCGAAGCTGTTGAACACTGAAGCTTTCTTT. The J gene is TRBJ1-1, the V gene TRBV6-5; D is unresolved. The CDR3 runs 15 residues. CDR1 is MNHEY, CDR2 SVGAGI, per germline. Trimming took off 0 bases at V and 0 bases at J, with 8 bases between the two ends.

The gene calls are TRBV5-1 and TRBJ1-5; TRBD1 is a possible D gene (5 bases). The CDR3 runs 14 residues. The germline V gene has CDR1 SGHRS and CDR2 YFSETQ. V was pared by 5 bases and J by 0 bases, with 9 bases between. The CDR3: CASREGDSNQPQHF. For the CDR3, the DNA is TGCGCCAGCAGAGAAGGGGATAGCAATCAGCCCCAGCATTTT.

The chain couples TRBV11-3 to TRBJ2-6; 12 bases line up with TRBD1. The J segment lost 10 bases and the V segment lost 5 bases, leaving 9 bases of the junction unmatched. The CDR3 extends over 16 amino acids. Germline CDR1 is SGHNT and CDR2 is YENEEA. The CDR3 loop is CASSMGQGAGRNVLTF. For the CDR3, the DNA is TGTGCCAGCAGCATGGGACAGGGGGCAGGAAGAAACGTCCTGACTTTC. The variable domain in full, with the rest retrieved from reference TRBV11-3 and TRBJ2-6, is EAGVVQSPRYKIIEKKQPVAFWCNPISGHNTLYWYLQNLGQGPELLIRYENEEAVDDSQLPKDRFSAERLKGVDSTLKIQPAELGDSAVYLCASSMGQGAGRNVLTFGAGSRLTVL.

The rearrangement links TRBV11-1 to TRBJ2-7; D is undetermined. Germline V CDR1 and CDR2: SGHAT, FQDESV (reference sequence). Trimming shortened V by 3 bases and J by 1 base, and 10 bases separated the two germline ends. The CDR3 spans 14 residues. The CDR3: CASSFVLGSYEQYF. The CDR3 region has the DNA TGTGCCAGCAGCTTCGTCCTTGGTTCCTACGAGCAGTACTTC.

In its sample, this clone was seen a few times. This chain connects TRBV6-1 to TRBJ2-3; no reliable D call. The CDR3 length is 15 residues. Germline V gives CDR1 MNHNS, CDR2 SASEGT. Between the trimmed V and J ends, which lost 6 bases and 3 bases, there was a span of 16 bases. CDR3 protein: CASRDRAWGTDTQYF. The CDR3 nucleotides read TGTGCCAGCAGGGACCGAGCCTGGGGAACAGATACGCAGTATTTT.

The J gene is TRBJ2-7, the V gene TRBV6-6; D gene uncertain. Trimming shortened V by 0 bases and J by 3 bases, and 6 bases separated the two germline ends. Looked up from germline, CDR1 is MNHNY and CDR2 is SVGAGI (reference sequence). CDR3 length: 13 residues. The CDR3 nucleotides are TGTGCCAGCAGTTACTCGGGGTACTACGAGCAGTACTTC. The encoded protein is CASSYSGYYEQYF.

This sequence joins TRBV6-5 and TRBJ2-5; either TRBD1 or TRBD2 may fit D (5 bases each). CDR1 is MNHEY and CDR2 is SVGAGI in the germline V gene. The CDR3 totals 16 residues. Trimming took off 4 bases at V and 5 bases at J, with 20 bases between the two ends. The CDR3 sequence: CASSSSGALQGETQYF. The CDR3 bases are TGTGCCAGCAGTTCGTCCGGGGCCCTACAAGGGGAGACCCAGTACTTC.

V is TRBV13 and J is TRBJ2-7; no reliable D call. The CDR3 spans 15 residues. Per the germline V gene, CDR1 is PRHDT and CDR2 is FYEKMQ (reference sequence). With 3 bases removed from V and 2 bases from J, the gap between germline ends came to 14 bases. The CDR3: CASSLIRVSAYEQYF. The CDR3 DNA follows: TGTGCCAGCAGCTTGATCCGGGTCTCGGCCTACGAGCAGTACTTC.

The chain has TRBV5-1 and TRBJ2-2; tentatively, D is TRBD1 (6 bases). V was pared by 3 bases and J by 5 bases, with 11 bases between. The CDR3 totals 14 residues. CDR1 is SGHRS, CDR2 YFSETQ, per germline. CDR3 residues: CASSYFQGTGELFF. As DNA, the CDR3 is TGCGCCAGCAGCTATTTCCAGGGGACCGGGGAGCTGTTTTTT.

The chain recombines TRBV5-1 with TRBJ1-2; D is uncertain. The V gene lost 0 bases and the J gene lost 0 bases, with 9 bases spanning the gap. The V gene's germline CDR1 is SGHRS and CDR2 YFSETQ. This CDR3 is 15 amino acids long. The CDR3 spells CASSLDAGANYGYTF. CDR3 nucleotide sequence: TGCGCCAGCAGCTTGGATGCGGGAGCTAACTATGGCTACACCTTC.

The chain employs TRBV4-1 and TRBJ1-4; 7 bases line up with TRBD1. This CDR3 is 15 amino acids long. Trimming cost V 3 bases and J 1 base; bases outside gene matches: 2. Germline CDR1 and CDR2: MGHRA and YSYEKL. Here the CDR3 DNA reads TGCGCCAGCAGCCAGCACAGGGGAACTAATGAAAAACTGTTTTTT. Amino acids: CASSQHRGTNEKLFF.

J is TRBJ2-3 and V is TRBV7-9, with D uncertain. The V and J ends lost 1 base and 4 bases respectively, with 9 bases between them. CDR1 is SEHNR and CDR2 is FQNEAQ in the germline V gene (reference sequence). The CDR3 is made up of 14 amino acids. In nucleotides, the CDR3 is TGTGCCAGCAGCTTAGTGTCTGGGGCAGATACGCAGTATTTT. This gives the protein CASSLVSGADTQYF.

This chain links TRBV28 with TRBJ2-1; 8 bases align to TRBD2. With V trimmed by 3 bases and J by 8 bases, 12 bases remained unmatched. CDR1 and CDR2 from the germline V gene are MDHEN and SYDVKM. The CDR3 length is 16 residues. The CDR3 loop is CASSLPGGGPGDEQFF. CDR3 in DNA: TGTGCCAGCAGTTTGCCCGGGGGGGGACCCGGGGATGAGCAGTTCTTC. The whole variable domain, filled in from reference TRBV28 and TRBJ2-1, reads DVKVTQSSRYLVKRTGEKVFLECVQDMDHENMFWYRQDPGLGLRLIYFSYDVKMKEKGDIPEGYSVSREKKERFSLILESASTNQTSMYLCASSLPGGGPGDEQFFGPGTRLTVL.

The chain employs TRBV6-5 and TRBJ2-6, with D uncertain. V gave up 2 bases and J gave up 0 bases, with 5 bases separating them. This CDR3 has 15 residues. Germline loops: CDR1 MNHEY, CDR2 SVGAGI. The CDR3 sequence is CASSYGVSGANVLTF. The CDR3 bases are TGTGCCAGCAGTTACGGGGTCTCTGGGGCCAACGTCCTGACTTTC.

The chain links TRBV30 to TRBJ1-2; a possible D gene is TRBD1 (6 bases). Looked up from germline, CDR1 is GTSNPN and CDR2 is SVGIG (reference sequence). CDR3 size: 15 residues. Trimming cost V 2 bases and J 5 bases, with 18 bases left between them. As DNA, the CDR3 is TGTGCCTGGAGTCACGGGGGGGGGCGCCGGTATGGCTACACCTTC. Amino acids: CAWSHGGGRRYGYTF.

The chain carries TRBV11-2 and TRBJ2-3; 9 bases are a match to TRBD2. Losses at the gene ends were 4 bases for V and 4 bases for J; bases not matched to a gene: 9. The CDR3 extends over 16 amino acids. CDR1 and CDR2 (germline): SGHAT, FQNNGV. Written as DNA, the CDR3 is TGTGCCAGCAGCTATTCTCCGGGACTAGCTTCAGATACGCAGTATTTT. It yields the protein CASSYSPGLASDTQYF.

This chain links TRBV6-1 with TRBJ2-5; TRBD2 matches 7 bases. The CDR3 has 14 residues. Germline lookup yields CDR1 MNHNS and CDR2 SASEGT. The V segment lost 7 bases and the J segment 2 bases; nucleotides outside the gene matches: 7. The DNA of the CDR3 is TGTGCCAGCACACCGGGACTATCACAAGAGACCCAGTACTTC. It yields the protein CASTPGLSQETQYF.

V usage is TRBV4-3 and J usage is TRBJ2-1, with a possible D match to TRBD2 (5 bases). Trimming shortened V by 4 bases and J by 0 bases, and 10 bases separated the two germline ends. The CDR3 runs to 15 residues. CDR1 is LGHNA, CDR2 YSLEER, per germline. CDR3 loop: CASSPHAGSYNEQFF. As DNA, the CDR3 is TGCGCCAGCAGCCCCCACGCGGGCTCCTACAATGAGCAGTTCTTC.

This clone was counted a few times. The V and J genes are TRBV9 and TRBJ2-5; TRBD1 agrees at 8 bases. Germline CDR1 and CDR2: SGDLS and YYNGEE. The CDR3 spans 15 residues. Trimming cost V 4 bases and J 5 bases; bases outside gene matches: 10. The CDR3 is CASSSTDRAYETQYF. DNA of the CDR3: TGTGCCAGCAGCTCCACGGACAGGGCGTACGAGACCCAGTACTTC. Full variable domain (remainder filled in from reference TRBV9 and TRBJ2-5): DSGVTQTPKHLITATGQRVTLRCSPRSGDLSVYWYQQSLDQGLQFLIQYYNGEERAKGNILERFSAQQFPDLHSELNLSSLELGDSALYFCASSSTDRAYETQYFGPGTRLLVL.

The chain combines TRBV7-2 with TRBJ1-4; 7 bases map to TRBD1. Germline CDR1 and CDR2: SGHTA and FQGNSA. The CDR3 runs 13 residues. The V gene end was trimmed by 5 bases and the J gene end by 12 bases; junction bases not matched to a gene: 9. CDR3 nucleotides: TGTGCCAGCAGCGCTCAACAGGGGTGGGAACTGTTTTTT. Its protein product is CASSAQQGWELFF.